This paragraph covers one T cell receptor (beta chain) sequence. The data stem from a study of blood T cell repertoires in COVID-19. Study as a whole: COVID-19 samples, acute and convalescent, were from the United States, Italy and Spain. T cells, B-cell-depleted T cells, or PBMCs provided the cDNA or gDNA that served as material.

Original processing methods: How many nucleated cells were present was estimated from reference gene primer amplification. The repertoire was sequenced with immunoSEQ multiplex PCR; TCRdb's copy has only in-frame clones and lacks some. V and J calls and clone size are as listed in that table; D and trimming were resolved from the DNA. Altogether 140,000 to 150,000 clones are present, roughly three quarters being singletons, with the ten largest covering around 2.1%. Looked up from germline, CDR1 is SGHRS and CDR2 is YFSETQ. Between the trimmed V and J ends, which lost 4 bases and 6 bases, there was a span of 19 bases. This CDR3 region has 15 residues.

The chain carries TRBV5-1 and TRBJ1-1; TRBD1 is a possible D gene (5 bases). This TCR was sampled from a woman between 55 and 75 years old with acute or convalescent COVID-19. Input material: peripheral blood. This chain's CDR3 is CASSERDGARSEAFF. The CDR3 DNA reads as TGCGCCAGCAGCGAGCGGGATGGGGCGCGGTCTGAAGCTTTCTTT.